This T cell receptor beta chain was sequenced for a study of cytomegalovirus exposure and HLA in healthy donors. The PCR contained 60 Vbeta and 13 Jbeta primers. Some clones are missing from TCRdb's copy, which holds only in-frame ones; the method was immunoSEQ multiplex PCR. The sample shows over 200,000 clones, 70% to 85% of them seen only once. This clonotype was obtained from a middle-aged woman in good health and CMV-seronegative. Sequencing used PBMCs.

The CDR3 here is CASREGEGVYGYTF. Here the CDR3 DNA reads TGCGCCAGCAGAGAGGGGGAGGGTGTCTATGGCTACACCTTC. The rearrangement links TRBV10-2 to TRBJ1-2; D is possibly TRBD1 (6 bases). CDR3 length: 14 amino acids. The ends were cut back, 6 bases at V and 4 bases at J, with 15 bases in the middle. Germline V CDR1 and CDR2: WSHSY, SAAADI.